The rows below give T cell receptor beta chains drawn from one sample of a study of blood T cell repertoires in COVID-19. Assay used: immunoSEQ multiplex PCR; TCRdb lists only in-frame clones, some missing. The sample carries more than 200,000 clones, about nine tenths recorded once. Sequencing was done on a sample of PBMCs or T cells enriched from blood (not recorded which). The receptors shown here come from a woman in her thirties with acute COVID-19. CDR3s include the opening cysteine and the closing phenylalanine or tryptophan. The order of the fields is clone size, J gene, V gene, CDR3 protein. Where a row states a size, it is once, few, many or the class of an expanded clone; other rows omit it.

- TRBJ1-2 TRBV5-6 CASSLLGQEAARGYTF
- TRBJ1-2 TRBV27 CASSPDRNYGYTF
- TRBJ2-7 TRBV11-2 CASSLETWTSGSYEQYF
- TRBJ2-1 TRBV5-6 CASSAPRQGVNEQFF
- TRBJ1-1 TRBV28 CASRNPGLNPLMNTEAFF
- TRBJ2-5 TRBV5-4 CASSKDSDQETQYF
- TRBJ2-7 TRBV28 CASSPGVYRTDEQYF
once TRBJ2-5 TRBV5-1 CASRSGTGGTNQETQYF
- TRBJ2-5 TRBV29-1 CSTRSLQETQYF
- TRBJ2-7 TRBV5-4 CASTPDRTLYEQYF
few TRBJ1-3 TRBV7-6 CASSVSRSSGNTIYF
- TRBJ2-7 TRBV9 CASSPRQGIYEQYF
- TRBJ2-4 TRBV11-2 CASSSLEQLAGNIQYF
- TRBJ2-6 TRBV19 CASGQDGANVLTF
once TRBJ2-7 TRBV12-3/TRBV12-4 CASSAAGTYEQYF
- TRBJ2-1 TRBV19 CASSTTGYAEQFF
- TRBJ2-3 TRBV3-1/TRBV3-2 CASSQAASGGATQYF
once TRBJ1-5 TRBV19 CASSTRDRAITGNQPQHF
- TRBJ1-5 TRBV6-5 CASRTGSLPDQPQHF
- TRBJ2-2 TRBV9 CASSISGVTGELFF
once TRBJ2-1 TRBV7-9 CASSDRVARQPHNEQFF
- TRBJ2-1 TRBV28 CASSSKRQGPIHNEQFF
- TRBJ2-7 TRBV3-1/TRBV3-2 CASSQAGAGEQYF
once TRBJ1-5 TRBV28 CASSFRGKQPQHF
- TRBJ1-5 TRBV19 CASSRQLNQPQHF
- TRBJ1-5 TRBV10-2 CASSDPGDHQPQHF
- TRBJ2-5 TRBV2 CASSEEAGWGETQYF
- TRBJ2-1 TRBV27 CASRSLAGGADGSYNEQFF
- TRBJ1-3 TRBV19 CASSKIQGTGNTIYF
- TRBJ1-1 TRBV12-3/TRBV12-4 CASSRLRDTEAFF
few TRBJ2-2 TRBV7-3 CASSSGGGTGELFF
- TRBJ1-6 TRBV27 CASSQLPARQGRTYNSPLHF
- TRBJ1-1 TRBV29-1 CSVTRGRGNTEAFF
- TRBJ2-7 TRBV23-1 CASSQRQGAPYEQYF
- TRBJ1-2 TRBV28 CASSKGGDIYGYTF
- TRBJ2-1 TRBV13 CASSLAGGETRFF
- TRBJ2-3 TRBV7-9 CASSSGGASGTRTDTQYF
- TRBJ1-1 TRBV4-1 CASSQEEQGRMNTEAFF
- TRBJ2-7 TRBV2 CASRERDRQSYYEQYF
- TRBJ2-7 TRBV27 CASSTGQGLTSGSWAYEQYF
- TRBJ1-2 TRBV5-1 CASSLASGSYGYTF
- TRBJ1-1 TRBV2 CASSVVTPQGLMNTEAFF
- TRBJ1-1 TRBV4-1 CASSQDPQGVGPLNTEAFF
- TRBJ1-5 TRBV23-1 CASSQRREDAYMRSYSNQPQHF
- TRBJ2-1 TRBV7-9 CASSLASGSGNEQFF
- TRBJ2-5 TRBV28 CASSPEAGGQETQYF
- TRBJ2-1 TRBV6-5 CASSKQGVYYNEQFF
- TRBJ2-1 TRBV5-1 CASSLDSYNEQFF
- TRBJ1-1 TRBV19 CASSLTANVNTEAFF
- TRBJ1-2 TRBV13 CASSLTRGGGYTF